This TCR beta chain was obtained from a study of Ad26.COV2.S vaccination and SARS-CoV-2 variants. The CDR3 totals 11 residues. Trimming took off 8 bases at V and 10 bases at J, with 9 bases between the two ends. Germline V CDR1 and CDR2: SNHLY, FYNNEI. The assay was immunoSEQ multiplex PCR, and TCRdb's table has in-frame clones only and misses some. The sample records around 450,000 clones, approximately 92% being singletons. Treatment specified: some 20 received Ad26.COV2.S at low or high dose, single or two shots; roughly five received placebo; per-sample allocation not given. Specimen acquisition occurred on day 63 following the initial vaccine or placebo injection.

The chain recombines TRBV2 with TRBJ1-6, with D tentatively TRBD1 (5 bases). This sequence originates from a person aged 18-60 years who received the Ad26.COV2.S COVID-19 vaccine or a placebo. This material consisted of peripheral blood, taken in a trial of Ad26.COV2.S vaccine versus placebo. CDR3 bases: TGTGCCAGCGGGGGGGGATCACCCCTCCACTTT. It yields the protein CASGGGSPLHF. Drawing the rest from reference TRBV2 and TRBJ1-6, the complete variable domain is EPEVTQTPSHQVTQMGQEVILRCVPISNHLYFYWYRQILGQKVEFLVSFYNNEISEKSEIFDDQFSVERPDGSNFTLKIRSTKLEDSAMYFCASGGGSPLHFGNGTRLTVT.